Listed below are T cell receptor beta chains from one sample, sequenced in a study of cytomegalovirus exposure and HLA in healthy donors. Clones were sequenced by immunoSEQ multiplex PCR, and TCRdb holds only the in-frame ones, with some missing. The sample yields under 150,000 clones, 65% to 90% seen once. Sequencing was performed on PBMCs. The receptors derive from a man between 18 and 29 years old in good health and CMV-seronegative. The CDR3 runs from the conserved cysteine through the conserved F or W. D genes are given only for firm matches. Size tells how often a clone was seen (once, few, many) or the class of an expanded clone, and some rows leave it out.

d_call,v_call,clone_size,j_call,cdr3_aa,cdr3_nt
NA,TRBV9,NA,TRBJ1-3,CASSVEAGGNTIYF,TGTGCCAGCAGCGTAGAGGCAGGCGGAAACACCATATATTTT
NA,TRBV19,once,TRBJ1-3,CASARGGSGNTIYF,TGTGCCAGTGCCAGGGGCGGCTCTGGAAACACCATATATTTT
NA,TRBV23-1,NA,TRBJ1-3,CASTSMREPNTIYF,TGCGCCAGCACCTCCATGCGGGAACCGAACACCATATATTTT
NA,TRBV2,NA,TRBJ2-7,CASRGRVYEQYF,TGTGCCAGCAGGGGCAGGGTCTACGAGCAGTACTTC
NA,TRBV7-2,NA,TRBJ1-1,CASSFRDKAFF,TGTGCCAGCAGCTTCCGGGACAAAGCTTTCTTT
NA,TRBV5-6,NA,TRBJ1-2,CASSFGGVHGYTF,TGTGCCAGCAGCTTCGGCGGGGTTCATGGCTACACCTTC
NA,TRBV5-6,NA,TRBJ1-5,CASREAGSNQPQHF,TGTGCCAGCAGGGAAGCGGGGAGCAATCAGCCCCAGCATTTT
NA,TRBV10-2,NA,TRBJ1-1,CASSQGSRITEAFF,TGCGCCAGCAGTCAGGGGTCGCGGATCACTGAAGCTTTCTTT
NA,TRBV27,NA,TRBJ2-7,CASSPARDNYEQYF,TGTGCCAGCAGTCCAGCCCGGGACAACTACGAGCAGTACTTC
TRBD1,TRBV7-9,NA,TRBJ1-1,CASRKGAQNTEAFF,TGTGCCAGCAGGAAGGGGGCGCAGAACACTGAAGCTTTCTTT
NA,TRBV7-9,few,TRBJ1-3,CASTREPSSGNTIYF,TGTGCCAGCACAAGGGAGCCCTCCTCTGGAAACACCATATATTTT
NA,TRBV19,NA,TRBJ2-7,CASSPQGHEQYF,TGTGCCAGTAGCCCACAGGGACACGAGCAGTACTTC
NA,TRBV6-5,NA,TRBJ1-5,CASSYSRSSSGQPQHF,TGTGCCAGCAGTTACTCGAGAAGTTCTAGCGGTCAGCCCCAGCATTTT
NA,TRBV7-7,NA,TRBJ1-3,CASSFSTDFGNTIYF,TGTGCTAGCAGCTTTTCGACAGACTTTGGAAACACCATATATTTT
TRBD1,TRBV28,NA,TRBJ1-2,CASSLGDRVYGYTF,TGTGCCAGCAGTTTAGGGGACAGGGTCTATGGCTACACCTTC
TRBD1,TRBV6-5,NA,TRBJ2-7,CASSRGQHEQYF,TGTGCCAGCAGCAGGGGGCAACACGAGCAGTACTTC
TRBD1,TRBV10-2,NA,TRBJ1-1,CASRIQGGGNTEAFF,TGCGCCAGCAGGATCCAGGGGGGAGGTAACACTGAAGCTTTCTTT
NA,TRBV10-1,once,TRBJ2-2,CASLKEDALNTGELFF,TGCGCCAGTTTAAAGGAGGACGCCTTAAACACCGGGGAGCTGTTTTTT
TRBD1,TRBV10-1,NA,TRBJ1-1,CASSRDRAFSEAFF,TGCGCCAGCAGTAGAGACAGGGCGTTCTCTGAAGCTTTCTTT
NA,TRBV6-5,NA,TRBJ2-7,CASSYQATRSYEQYF,TGTGCCAGCAGTTACCAGGCCACTCGCTCCTACGAGCAGTACTTC
TRBD1,TRBV19,NA,TRBJ1-2,CASNAGGHGYTF,TGTGCCAGTAACGCAGGGGGCCATGGCTACACCTTC
TRBD1,TRBV9,NA,TRBJ1-4,CASSARQGKLFF,TGTGCCAGCAGCGCCAGACAGGGAAAACTGTTTTTT
NA,TRBV29-1,NA,TRBJ1-1,CSVEDRGGGWTEAFF,TGCAGCGTTGAAGATCGGGGGGGAGGGTGGACTGAAGCTTTCTTT
NA,TRBV4-1,once,TRBJ1-4,CASSQGVEKLFF,TGCGCCAGCAGCCAAGGAGTGGAAAAACTGTTTTTT
NA,TRBV10-2,NA,TRBJ2-1,CASSESGGYNEQFF,TGCGCCAGCAGTGAGTCCGGCGGTTACAATGAGCAGTTCTTC
TRBD2,TRBV2,few,TRBJ2-3,CASSDPSGVTDTQYF,TGTGCCAGCAGTGATCCTAGCGGGGTCACAGATACGCAGTATTTT
NA,TRBV4-3,NA,TRBJ1-3,CASSASTGNTIYF,TGCGCCAGCAGCGCCTCGACAGGAAACACCATATATTTT
TRBD1,TRBV10-2,NA,TRBJ1-1,CASRGTAITEAFF,TGCGCCAGCAGAGGGACAGCAATCACTGAAGCTTTCTTT
TRBD2,TRBV10-1,NA,TRBJ2-3,CASSEPQRGQTDTQYF,TGCGCCAGCAGTGAGCCGCAGCGGGGCCAGACAGATACGCAGTATTTT
TRBD1,TRBV7-2,few,TRBJ1-2,CASSLDGGTVSYTF,TGTGCCAGCAGCTTAGATGGGGGGACAGTCAGCTACACCTTC
NA,TRBV6-5,NA,TRBJ1-3,CATHSGNTIYF,TGTGCCACCCACTCTGGAAACACCATATATTTT
TRBD2,TRBV13,NA,TRBJ2-7,CASSSRRGDEQYF,TGTGCCAGCAGCTCTCGCCGGGGGGACGAGCAGTACTTC
NA,TRBV21-1,NA,TRBJ1-1,CASSKAGQENTEAFF,TGTGCCAGCAGCAAGGCGGGACAGGAGAACACTGAAGCTTTCTTT
NA,TRBV7-2,NA,TRBJ2-5,CASSFGRGLQETQYF,TGTGCCAGCAGCTTCGGGCGGGGCCTCCAAGAGACCCAGTACTTC
NA,TRBV30,NA,TRBJ2-5,CAWRPGETQYF,TGTGCCTGGAGACCCGGAGAGACCCAGTACTTC
NA,TRBV5-5,NA,TRBJ1-1,CASSLIIAAALNTEAFF,TGTGCCAGCAGCTTAATTATAGCCGCGGCCCTTAACACTGAAGCTTTCTTT
TRBD1,TRBV30,once,TRBJ1-2,CASIRRGTSYGYTF,TGTGCCTCCATTCGCAGGGGGACGAGTTATGGCTACACCTTC
TRBD2,TRBV30,NA,TRBJ2-3,CASTSGLSTDTQYF,TGTGCTTCAACTAGCGGGCTATCCACAGATACGCAGTATTTT
NA,TRBV4-3,NA,TRBJ1-2,CASSQDPDSTYGYTF,TGCGCCAGCAGCCAAGATCCGGACAGCACCTATGGCTACACCTTC
TRBD1,TRBV12-5,NA,TRBJ1-1,CASWGWVYRGDTEAFF,TGTGCTAGTTGGGGCTGGGTATACAGGGGGGACACTGAAGCTTTCTTT
TRBD2,TRBV7-9,NA,TRBJ2-3,CASSSITSGGAYSTDTQYF,TGTGCCAGCAGCTCTATAACTAGCGGGGGGGCTTACAGCACAGATACGCAGTATTTT
TRBD1,TRBV13,NA,TRBJ1-4,CASRNTMTGLNEKLFF,TGTGCCAGCAGGAACACAATGACAGGGCTTAATGAAAAACTGTTTTTT
NA,TRBV6-6,NA,TRBJ1-5,CASSYSTYAPQHF,TGTGCCAGCAGTTACTCCACTTATGCGCCCCAGCATTTT
TRBD1,TRBV27,few,TRBJ1-6,CASNRRGRSYNSPLHF,TGTGCCAGCAATCGCAGGGGGCGATCCTATAATTCACCCCTCCACTTT
NA,TRBV6-4,NA,TRBJ1-6,CASRSTDYNSPLHF,TGTGCCAGCAGGTCAACAGACTATAATTCACCCCTCCACTTT
NA,TRBV6-6,NA,TRBJ1-1,CASSYDSTEAFF,TGTGCCAGCAGTTACGACAGTACTGAAGCTTTCTTT
TRBD1,TRBV9,once,TRBJ1-5,CASSEGQRNQPQHF,TGTGCCAGCAGCGAGGGACAGAGGAATCAGCCCCAGCATTTT
NA,TRBV4-3,NA,TRBJ1-2,CASSQSTAGPPGGYTF,TGCGCCAGCAGCCAAAGCACAGCCGGGCCGCCGGGAGGCTACACCTTC
NA,TRBV4-3,NA,TRBJ2-5,CASSQQRWTVEEAQYF,TGCGCCAGCAGCCAACAGCGCTGGACAGTTGAAGAGGCCCAGTACTTC
NA,TRBV13,once,TRBJ2-7,CASSSTKAYEQYF,TGTGCCAGCAGCTCGACAAAAGCATACGAGCAGTACTTC
TRBD1,TRBV5-6,few,TRBJ1-2,CASSLTGVWHGYTF,TGTGCCAGCAGCCTGACAGGGGTATGGCATGGCTACACCTTC
TRBD1,TRBV4-2,NA,TRBJ2-1,CASSLPGTAPPNNEQFF,TGTGCCAGCAGCCTACCTGGGACAGCGCCTCCCAACAATGAGCAGTTCTTC
TRBD2,TRBV5-4,NA,TRBJ2-5,CASSLLAGGREETQYF,TGTGCCAGCAGCTTGCTAGCGGGGGGGCGAGAAGAGACCCAGTACTTC